This record concerns one TCR beta chain sequence. Its target is not known. This record comes from a study of healthy donors' naive CD4 and CD8 T cells. Each TCR library used around 0.5 ug of total RNA and a linear amplification protocol. TCRdb re-called the reads with MiXCR, one entry per CDR3 protein. Altogether around 200,000 distinct CDR3 sequences are present, about 74% being singletons, with the ten largest covering 2% to 2.5%. The CDR3 sequence is 13 residues long. The germline gives CDR1 SQVTM, CDR2 ANQGSEA. V lost 7 bases, J lost 3 bases, and 15 bases lay in between. Study-level results: Reportedly, most V and J gene segments showed naive CD4+ versus CD8+ bias. Around 13% of CD4/CD8 propensity variance appeared explained by V, J and CDR3 charge. Positive CDR3 charge linked to CD4+ cells, negative to CD8+ cells.

Sorting defined naive CD4+ as CD4+CD8-CD45RO-CD45RA+ and naive CD8+ as CD8+CD4-CD45RA+CD27bright. The sample consisted of naive CD4+ and CD8+ T cells sorted from blood, pooled from several donors. The V gene is TRBV29-1, the J gene TRBJ1-2; tentative D call: TRBD1 (5 bases). This sequence originates from a pool of human donors in good health; the sample pools cells from several healthy donors. Written as DNA, the CDR3 is TGCAGCGGCCGGGACCAGGGAGACTATGGCTACACCTTC. Amino acid sequence: CSGRDQGDYGYTF.